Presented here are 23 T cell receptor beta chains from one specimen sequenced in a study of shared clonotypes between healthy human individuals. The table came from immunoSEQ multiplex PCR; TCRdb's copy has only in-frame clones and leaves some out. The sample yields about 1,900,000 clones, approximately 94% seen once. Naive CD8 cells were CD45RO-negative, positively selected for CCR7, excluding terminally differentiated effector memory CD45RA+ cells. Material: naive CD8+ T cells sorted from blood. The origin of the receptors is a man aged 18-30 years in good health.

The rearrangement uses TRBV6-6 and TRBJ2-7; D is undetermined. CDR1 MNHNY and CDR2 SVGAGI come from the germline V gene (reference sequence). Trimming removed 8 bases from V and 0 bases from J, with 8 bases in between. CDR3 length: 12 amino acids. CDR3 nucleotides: TGTGCCAGCCAGGACGGCTCCTACGAGCAGTACTTC. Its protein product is CASQDGSYEQYF.

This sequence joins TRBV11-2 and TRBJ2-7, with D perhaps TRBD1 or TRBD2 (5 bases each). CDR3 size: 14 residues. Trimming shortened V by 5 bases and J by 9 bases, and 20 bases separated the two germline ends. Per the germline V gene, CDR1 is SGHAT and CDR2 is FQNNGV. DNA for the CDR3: TGTGCCAGCAGCCCGATGGGGCCGCAAAGCGGGCAGTACTTC. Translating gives CASSPMGPQSGQYF.

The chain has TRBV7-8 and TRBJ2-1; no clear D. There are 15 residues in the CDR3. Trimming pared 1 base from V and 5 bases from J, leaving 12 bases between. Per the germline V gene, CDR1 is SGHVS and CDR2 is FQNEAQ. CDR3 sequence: CASSLGPSANNEQFF. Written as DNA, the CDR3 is TGTGCCAGCAGCTTAGGTCCCAGCGCTAACAATGAGCAGTTCTTC. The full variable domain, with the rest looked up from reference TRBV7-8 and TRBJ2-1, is GAGVSQSPRYKVAKRGQDVALRCDPISGHVSLFWYQQALGQGPEFLTYFQNEAQLDKSGLPSDRFFAERPEGSVSTLKIQRTQQEDSAVYLCASSLGPSANNEQFFGPGTRLTVL.

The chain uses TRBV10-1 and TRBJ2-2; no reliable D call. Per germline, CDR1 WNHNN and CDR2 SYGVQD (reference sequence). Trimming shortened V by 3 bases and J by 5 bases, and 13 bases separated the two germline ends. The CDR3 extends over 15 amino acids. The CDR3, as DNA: TGCGCCAGCAGTGACTGGCAGAACCCAACCGGGGAGCTGTTTTTT. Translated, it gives CASSDWQNPTGELFF.

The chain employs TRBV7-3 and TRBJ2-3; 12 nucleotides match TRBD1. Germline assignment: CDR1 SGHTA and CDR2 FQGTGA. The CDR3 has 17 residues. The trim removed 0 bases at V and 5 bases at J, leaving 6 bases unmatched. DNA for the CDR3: TGTGCCAGCAGCTTAACCCTGGGACAGGGGGCTTTAGATACGCAGTATTTT. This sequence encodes CASSLTLGQGALDTQYF.

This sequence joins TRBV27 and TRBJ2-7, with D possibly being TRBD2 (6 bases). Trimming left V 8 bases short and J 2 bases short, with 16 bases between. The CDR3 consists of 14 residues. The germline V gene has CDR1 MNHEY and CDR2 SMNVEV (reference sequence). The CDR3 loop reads CASRVYSGAYEQYF. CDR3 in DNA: TGTGCCAGCCGAGTTTATAGCGGAGCCTACGAGCAGTACTTC.

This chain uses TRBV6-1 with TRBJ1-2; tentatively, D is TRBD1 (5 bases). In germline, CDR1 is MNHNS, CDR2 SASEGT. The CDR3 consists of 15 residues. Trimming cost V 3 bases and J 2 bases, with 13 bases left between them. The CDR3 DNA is TGTGCCAGCAGTGAGGAGGGGTCGGTAAACTATGGCTACACCTTC. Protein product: CASSEEGSVNYGYTF.

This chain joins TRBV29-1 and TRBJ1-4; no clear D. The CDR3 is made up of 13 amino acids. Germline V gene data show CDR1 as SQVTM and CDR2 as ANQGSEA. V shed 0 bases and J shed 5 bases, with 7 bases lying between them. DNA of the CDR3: TGCAGCGTTGAAGACGGCGAAAATGAAAAACTGTTTTTT. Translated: CSVEDGENEKLFF. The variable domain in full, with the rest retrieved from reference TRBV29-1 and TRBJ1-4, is SAVISQKPSRDICQRGTSLTIQCQVDSQVTMMFWYRQQPGQSLTLIATANQGSEATYESGFVIDKFPISRPNLTFSTLTVSNMSPEDSSIYLCSVEDGENEKLFFGSGTQLSVL.

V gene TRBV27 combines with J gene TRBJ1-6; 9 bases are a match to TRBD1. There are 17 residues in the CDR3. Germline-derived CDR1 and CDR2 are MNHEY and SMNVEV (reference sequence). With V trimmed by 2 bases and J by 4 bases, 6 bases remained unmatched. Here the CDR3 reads CASSLTDRGPYNSPLHF. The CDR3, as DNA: TGTGCCAGCAGTTTAACGGACAGGGGCCCTTATAATTCACCCCTCCACTTT.

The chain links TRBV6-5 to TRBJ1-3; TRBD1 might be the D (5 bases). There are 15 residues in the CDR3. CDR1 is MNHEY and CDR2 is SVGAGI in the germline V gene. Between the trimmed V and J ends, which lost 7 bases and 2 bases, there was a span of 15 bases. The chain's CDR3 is CASTLRAGTGNTIYF. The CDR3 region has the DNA TGTGCCAGCACCTTGAGGGCAGGGACTGGAAACACCATATATTTT.

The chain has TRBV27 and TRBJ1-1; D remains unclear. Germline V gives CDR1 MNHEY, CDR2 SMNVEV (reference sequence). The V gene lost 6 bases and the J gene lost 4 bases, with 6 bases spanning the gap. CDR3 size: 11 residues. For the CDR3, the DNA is TGTGCCAGCAGCCGTGGCACTGAAGCTTTCTTT. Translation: CASSRGTEAFF.

This CDR3 reads CASSLRDGILYEQYF. The CDR3 nucleotides read TGTGCCAGCAGTCTGAGGGACGGAATTCTCTACGAGCAGTACTTC. The chain joins TRBV27 to TRBJ2-7; perhaps D is TRBD1 or TRBD2 (5 bases each). The germline V gene has CDR1 MNHEY and CDR2 SMNVEV (reference sequence). Between the trimmed V and J ends, which lost 5 bases and 3 bases, there was a span of 17 bases. The CDR3 length is 15 residues.

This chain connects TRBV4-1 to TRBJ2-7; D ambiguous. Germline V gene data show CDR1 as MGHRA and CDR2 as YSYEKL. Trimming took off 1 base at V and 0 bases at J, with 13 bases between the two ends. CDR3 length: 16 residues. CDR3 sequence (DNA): TGCGCCAGCAGCCAAGTACCTGGAGTGAGCTCCTACGAGCAGTACTTC. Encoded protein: CASSQVPGVSSYEQYF.

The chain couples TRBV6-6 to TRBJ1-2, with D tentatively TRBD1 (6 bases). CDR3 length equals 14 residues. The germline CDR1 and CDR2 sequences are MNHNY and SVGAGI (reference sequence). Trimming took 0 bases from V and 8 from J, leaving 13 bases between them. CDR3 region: CASSYSNEGGGYTF. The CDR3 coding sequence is TGTGCCAGCAGTTACTCGAATGAGGGGGGAGGCTACACCTTC.

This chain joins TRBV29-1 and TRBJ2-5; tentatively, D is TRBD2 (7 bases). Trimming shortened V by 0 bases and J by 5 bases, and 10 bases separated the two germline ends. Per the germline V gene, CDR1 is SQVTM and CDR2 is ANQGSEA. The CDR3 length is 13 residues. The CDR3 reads CSVEDGGGETQYF. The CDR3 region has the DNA TGCAGCGTTGAAGACGGCGGGGGCGAGACCCAGTACTTC.

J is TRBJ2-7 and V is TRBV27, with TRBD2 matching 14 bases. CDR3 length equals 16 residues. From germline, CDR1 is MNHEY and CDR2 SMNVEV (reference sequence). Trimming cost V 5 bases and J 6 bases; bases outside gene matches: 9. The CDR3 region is CASSILGTSGSLEQYF. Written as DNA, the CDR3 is TGTGCCAGCAGTATACTCGGGACTAGCGGGAGTCTCGAGCAGTACTTC.

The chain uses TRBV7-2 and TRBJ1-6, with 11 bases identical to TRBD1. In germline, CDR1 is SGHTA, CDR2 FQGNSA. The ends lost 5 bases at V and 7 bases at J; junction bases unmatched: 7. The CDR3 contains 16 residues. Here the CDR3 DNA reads TGTGCCAGCAGCGCGGACAGGGGGCCTTACAATTCACCCCTCCACTTT. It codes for CASSADRGPYNSPLHF.

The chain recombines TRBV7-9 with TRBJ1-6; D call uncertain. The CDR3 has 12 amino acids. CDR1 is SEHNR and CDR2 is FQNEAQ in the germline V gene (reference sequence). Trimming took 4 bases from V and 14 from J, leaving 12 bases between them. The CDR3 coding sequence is TGTGCCAGCAGCTCCGAAGGTTGGTCCCTCCACTTT. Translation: CASSSEGWSLHF.

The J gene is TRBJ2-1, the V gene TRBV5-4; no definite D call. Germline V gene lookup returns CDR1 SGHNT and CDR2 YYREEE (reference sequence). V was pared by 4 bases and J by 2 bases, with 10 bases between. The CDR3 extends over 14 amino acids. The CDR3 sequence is CASSPNGPYNEQFF. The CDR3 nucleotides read TGTGCCAGCAGCCCGAACGGGCCCTACAATGAGCAGTTCTTC.

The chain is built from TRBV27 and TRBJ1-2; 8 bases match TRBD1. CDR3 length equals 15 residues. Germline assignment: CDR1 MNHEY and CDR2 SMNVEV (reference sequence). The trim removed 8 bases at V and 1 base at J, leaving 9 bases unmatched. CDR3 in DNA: TGTGCCAGCGGGCGACAGGGGACCCTTAACTATGGCTACACCTTC. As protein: CASGRQGTLNYGYTF.

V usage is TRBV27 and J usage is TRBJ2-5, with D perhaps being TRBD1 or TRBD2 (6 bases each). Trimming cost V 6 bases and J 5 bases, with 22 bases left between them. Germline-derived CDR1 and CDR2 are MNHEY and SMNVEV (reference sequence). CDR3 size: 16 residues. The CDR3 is CASSSGTSIRGETQYF. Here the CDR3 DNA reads TGTGCCAGCAGCTCCGGGACATCAATCCGGGGGGAGACCCAGTACTTC.

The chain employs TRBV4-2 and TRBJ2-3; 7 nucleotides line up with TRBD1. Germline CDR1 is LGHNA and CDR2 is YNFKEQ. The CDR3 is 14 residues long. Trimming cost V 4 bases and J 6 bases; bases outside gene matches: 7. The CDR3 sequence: CASSPYEGADTQYF. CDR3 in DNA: TGTGCCAGCAGCCCCTACGAGGGGGCCGATACGCAGTATTTT.

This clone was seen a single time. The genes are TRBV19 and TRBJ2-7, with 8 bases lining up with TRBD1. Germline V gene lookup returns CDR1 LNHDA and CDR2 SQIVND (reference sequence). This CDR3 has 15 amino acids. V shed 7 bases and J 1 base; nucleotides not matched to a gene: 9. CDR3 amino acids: CASKLGTGSSYEQYF. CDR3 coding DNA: TGTGCCAGTAAACTCGGGACAGGATCATCCTACGAGCAGTACTTC.